Detailed here is one T cell receptor (beta chain). Its specificity is unknown. This specimen comes from a study of CD8 T cells in ankylosing spondylitis. Study-wide points: Previously reported in reactive arthritis synovial fluid and blood were some of the motif variants. Characteristic, it appeared, of ankylosing spondylitis blood was a TCR beta motif of eight highly homologous variants.

Libraries of TCR beta came from quantitative 5'-RACE with molecular barcodes. TCRdb passed the 5' RACE reads through MiXCR, listing each CDR3 protein once. The table includes over 600,000 distinct CDR3 sequences, around 17% detected once. This receptor was taken from a male donor with ankylosing spondylitis. The specimen sequenced was blood, either unsorted or a sorted T cell fraction (not recorded which).

CDR3 nucleotides: TGTGCCAGTAGTAATCCCGATGAGCAGTTCTTC. Translating gives CASSNPDEQFF. The genes are TRBV19 and TRBJ2-1; D gene unclear. Trimming pared 4 bases from V and 8 bases from J, leaving 6 bases between. The CDR3 loop spans 11 amino acids. CDR1 and CDR2 (germline): LNHDA, SQIVND (reference sequence).